This T cell receptor beta chain is from a study of blood T cell repertoires in COVID-19. Across the study: The United States, Italy and Spain were the sources of the acute and convalescent COVID-19 samples. Nucleic acid was either cDNA or gDNA, and it came from T cells, B-cell-depleted T cells, or PBMCs.

Per the authors' pipeline: Reference gene primers were amplified, and this amplification served to estimate nucleated cell counts. The method was immunoSEQ multiplex PCR; TCRdb's version includes in-frame clones alone and lacks a portion of them. That table is the source of V, J and clone size, and D and trimming were worked out from the DNA. The table shows more than 85,000 clones, with approximately 85% occurring only once. Looked up from germline, CDR1 is SGHDN and CDR2 is FVKESK. The ends were cut back, 8 bases at V and 2 bases at J, with 13 bases in the middle. The CDR3 has 13 amino acids. The chain recombines TRBV14 with TRBJ2-7; D possibly corresponds to TRBD1 (7 bases). This clonotype originated in a woman aged 60 to 75 with acute or convalescent COVID-19. Sample: peripheral blood. For the CDR3, the DNA is TGTGCCAGCGGCCCAGGGGGGACCTACGAGCAGTACTTC. Protein product: CASGPGGTYEQYF.